This T cell receptor beta chain derives from a study of glioma-infiltrating T cells after dendritic cell vaccination. Germline V lookup: CDR1 MGHRA, CDR2 YSYEKL. The CDR3 extends over 17 amino acids. V shed 1 base and J shed 6 bases, with 16 bases lying between them. Up to about 2 ug genomic DNA was used for TCRB CDR3 amplification. Sequencing used immunoSEQ multiplex PCR; TCRdb keeps in-frame clones, though not all of them. The data hold 100,000 or so clones, with 90% observed a single time. Time point defined: after dendritic cell vaccination, including at tumor progression/relapse. This TCR was recovered from a human donor with glioblastoma. This sample comprised blood, obtained after dendritic cell vaccination. The J gene is TRBJ1-6, the V gene TRBV4-1, with D possibly being TRBD1 (5 bases). The DNA of the CDR3 is TGCGCCAGCAGCCAAGTTAAGATCACTGGGGCTAATTCACCCCTCCACTTT. Translated, it gives CASSQVKITGANSPLHF.